The clone carrying this TCR beta chain was observed a handful of times. The antigen remains undetermined. PCR primers comprised 60 Vbeta and 13 Jbeta primers. Method: immunoSEQ multiplex PCR; TCRdb's copy keeps in-frame clones and lacks some. Of more than 100,000 clones detected, around 77% appear once; the ten largest clones hold 0.75% to 0.95%. These data are taken from a study of cytomegalovirus exposure and HLA in healthy donors. The study's findings and limits: Other equally common chains were less clonally expanded than HLA-associated TCR beta chains, a later analysis showed.

Healthy donors of bone marrow made up the group. The specimen was PBMCs. The sequence was collected from a woman aged 60-75 years in good health and CMV-seronegative.

This CDR3 reads CASSLYPPGQNQETQYF. DNA of the CDR3: TGCGCCAGCAGCCTATATCCTCCGGGACAGAACCAAGAGACCCAGTACTTC. This sequence joins TRBV4-1 and TRBJ2-5; 7 positions agree with TRBD1. Germline assignment: CDR1 MGHRA and CDR2 YSYEKL. CDR3 length: 17 amino acids. V gave up 4 bases and J gave up 0 bases; unmatched junction bases: 11.